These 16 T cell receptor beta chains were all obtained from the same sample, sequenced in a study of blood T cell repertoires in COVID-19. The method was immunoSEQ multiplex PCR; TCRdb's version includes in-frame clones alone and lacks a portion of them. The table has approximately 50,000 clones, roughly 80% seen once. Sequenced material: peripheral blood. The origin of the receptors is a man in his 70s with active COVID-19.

The CDR3 here is CASSDGTADTQYF. The CDR3 DNA reads TGTGCCAGCTCAGACGGGACAGCGGATACGCAGTATTTT. The J gene is TRBJ2-3, the V gene TRBV18; 7 nucleotides align to TRBD1. Trimming took 5 bases from V and 6 from J; bases not matched to a gene: 5. The CDR3 runs to 13 residues. Germline loops: CDR1 KGHSH, CDR2 LQKENI. The whole variable domain, remainder taken from reference TRBV18 and TRBJ2-3, is NAGVMQNPRHLVRRRGQEARLRCSPMKGHSHVYWYRQLPEEGLKFMVYLQKENIIDESGMPKERFSAEFPKEGPSILRIQQVVRGDSAAYFCASSDGTADTQYFGPGTRLTVL.

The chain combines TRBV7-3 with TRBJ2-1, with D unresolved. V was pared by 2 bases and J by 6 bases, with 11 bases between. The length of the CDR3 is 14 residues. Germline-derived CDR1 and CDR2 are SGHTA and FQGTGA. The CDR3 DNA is TGTGCCAGCAGCTTAGGGCTCCCACCCAATGAGCAGTTCTTC. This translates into CASSLGLPPNEQFF.

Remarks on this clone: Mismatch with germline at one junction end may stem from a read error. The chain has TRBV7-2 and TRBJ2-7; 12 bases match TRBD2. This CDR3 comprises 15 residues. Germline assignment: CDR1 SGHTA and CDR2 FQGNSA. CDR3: CASSLAGGPAYEQYF. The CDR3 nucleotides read TGTGCCAGCAGCCTAGCGGGAGGGCCGGCCTACGAGCAGTACTTC. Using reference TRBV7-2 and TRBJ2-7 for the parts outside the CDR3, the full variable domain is GAGVSQSPSNKVTEKGKDVELRCDPISGHTALYWYRQSLGQGLEFLIYFQGNSAPDKSGLPSDRFSAERTGGSVSTLTIQRTQQEDSAVYLCASSLAGGPAYEQYFGPGTRLTVT.

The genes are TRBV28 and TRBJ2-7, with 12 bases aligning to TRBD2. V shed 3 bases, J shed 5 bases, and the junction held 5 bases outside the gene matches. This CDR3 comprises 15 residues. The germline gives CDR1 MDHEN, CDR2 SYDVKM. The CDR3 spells CASSLTSGSYHEQYF. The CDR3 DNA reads TGTGCCAGCAGTTTGACTAGCGGGAGTTACCACGAGCAGTACTTC.

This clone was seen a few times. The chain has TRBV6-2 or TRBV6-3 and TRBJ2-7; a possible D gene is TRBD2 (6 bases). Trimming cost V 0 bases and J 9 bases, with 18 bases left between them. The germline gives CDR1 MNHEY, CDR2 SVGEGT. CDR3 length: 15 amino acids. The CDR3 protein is CASSYSAGLGEAQYF. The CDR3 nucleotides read TGTGCCAGCAGTTACTCGGCGGGACTCGGGGAGGCGCAGTACTTC.

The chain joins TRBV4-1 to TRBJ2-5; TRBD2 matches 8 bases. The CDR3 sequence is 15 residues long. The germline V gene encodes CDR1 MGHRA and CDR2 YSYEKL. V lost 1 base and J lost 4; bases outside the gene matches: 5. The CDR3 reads CASSQAAGGGETQYF. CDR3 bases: TGCGCCAGCAGCCAAGCCGCCGGGGGGGGAGAGACCCAGTACTTC.

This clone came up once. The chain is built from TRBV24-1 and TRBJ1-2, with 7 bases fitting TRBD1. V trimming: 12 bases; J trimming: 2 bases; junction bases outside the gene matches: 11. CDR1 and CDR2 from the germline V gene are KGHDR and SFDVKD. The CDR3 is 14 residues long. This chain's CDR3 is CAPLRQGLNYGYTF. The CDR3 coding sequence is TGTGCCCCCCTAAGACAGGGTCTAAACTATGGCTACACCTTC.

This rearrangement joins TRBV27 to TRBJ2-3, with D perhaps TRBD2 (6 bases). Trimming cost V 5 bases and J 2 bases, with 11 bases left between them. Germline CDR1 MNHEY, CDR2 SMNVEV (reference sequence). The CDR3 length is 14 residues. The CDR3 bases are TGTGCCAGCAGTGGAGCGGGCCTCACAGATACGCAGTATTTT. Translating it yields CASSGAGLTDTQYF.

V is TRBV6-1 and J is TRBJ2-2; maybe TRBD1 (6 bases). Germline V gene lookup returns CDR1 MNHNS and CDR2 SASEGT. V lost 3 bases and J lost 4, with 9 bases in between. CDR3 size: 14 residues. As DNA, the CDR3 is TGTGCCAGCAGTGATTGGGGGCTCACCGGGGAGCTGTTTTTT. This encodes CASSDWGLTGELFF.

In DNA, the CDR3 is TGTGCCAGCAGTTGGGACTTGGAGCAGTTCTTC. It encodes CASSWDLEQFF. The chain couples TRBV28 to TRBJ2-1, with a tentative D call TRBD2 (6 bases). Germline values: CDR1 MDHEN, CDR2 SYDVKM. This CDR3 contains 11 residues. V lost 4 bases to trimming and J lost 10 bases, with 8 bases between them. Filled out from reference TRBV28 and TRBJ2-1, the complete variable domain reads DVKVTQSSRYLVKRTGEKVFLECVQDMDHENMFWYRQDPGLGLRLIYFSYDVKMKEKGDIPEGYSVSREKKERFSLILESASTNQTSMYLCASSWDLEQFFGPGTRLTVL.

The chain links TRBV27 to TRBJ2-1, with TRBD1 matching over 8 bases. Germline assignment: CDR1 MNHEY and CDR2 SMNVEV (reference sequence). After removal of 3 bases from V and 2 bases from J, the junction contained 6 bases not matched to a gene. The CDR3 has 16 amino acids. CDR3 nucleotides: TGTGCCAGCAGTTTCTCCGGACAGGGCCCCTACAATGAGCAGTTCTTC. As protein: CASSFSGQGPYNEQFF.

The CDR3 bases are TGTGCCAGTAGTATCGGGACTGCTGAGACCTTTAGGAATCAGCCCCAGCATTTT. This encodes CASSIGTAETFRNQPQHF. The V and J genes are TRBV19 and TRBJ1-5, with D perhaps TRBD1 (5 bases). CDR3 length equals 18 residues. The germline V and J ends were trimmed by 3 bases and 4 bases, with 22 bases remaining between them. CDR1 and CDR2 (germline): LNHDA, SQIVND (reference sequence).

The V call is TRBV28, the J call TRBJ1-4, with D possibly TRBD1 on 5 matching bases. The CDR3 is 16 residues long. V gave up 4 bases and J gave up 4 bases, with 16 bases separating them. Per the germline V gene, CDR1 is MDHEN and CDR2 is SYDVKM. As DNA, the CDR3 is TGTGCCAGCAGTTCCCCGGGTACAGGTCGTAATGAAAAACTGTTTTTT. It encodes CASSSPGTGRNEKLFF. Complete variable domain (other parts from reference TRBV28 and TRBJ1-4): DVKVTQSSRYLVKRTGEKVFLECVQDMDHENMFWYRQDPGLGLRLIYFSYDVKMKEKGDIPEGYSVSREKKERFSLILESASTNQTSMYLCASSSPGTGRNEKLFFGSGTQLSVL.

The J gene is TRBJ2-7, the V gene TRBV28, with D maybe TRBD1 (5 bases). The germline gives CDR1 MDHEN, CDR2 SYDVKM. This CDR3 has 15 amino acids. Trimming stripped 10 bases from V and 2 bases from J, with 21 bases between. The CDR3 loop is CATRRGLADTYEQYF. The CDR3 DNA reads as TGTGCCACCCGAAGGGGATTGGCGGACACCTACGAGCAGTACTTC.

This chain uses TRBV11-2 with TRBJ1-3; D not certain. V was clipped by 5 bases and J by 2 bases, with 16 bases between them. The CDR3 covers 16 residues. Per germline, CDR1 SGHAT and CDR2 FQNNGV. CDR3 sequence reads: CASSTLRGVTGNTIYF. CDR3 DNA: TGTGCCAGCAGCACCCTACGCGGGGTAACTGGAAACACCATATATTTT.

DNA for the CDR3: TGTGCCAGCAGCTTCTCAGGGTCGGATCAGCCCCAGCATTTT. This gives the protein CASSFSGSDQPQHF. The gene calls are TRBV7-2 and TRBJ1-5; possibly TRBD1 for D (5 bases). Trimming removed 3 bases at V and 5 bases at J, with 11 bases between. This CDR3 contains 14 residues. Looked up from germline, CDR1 is SGHTA and CDR2 is FQGNSA.